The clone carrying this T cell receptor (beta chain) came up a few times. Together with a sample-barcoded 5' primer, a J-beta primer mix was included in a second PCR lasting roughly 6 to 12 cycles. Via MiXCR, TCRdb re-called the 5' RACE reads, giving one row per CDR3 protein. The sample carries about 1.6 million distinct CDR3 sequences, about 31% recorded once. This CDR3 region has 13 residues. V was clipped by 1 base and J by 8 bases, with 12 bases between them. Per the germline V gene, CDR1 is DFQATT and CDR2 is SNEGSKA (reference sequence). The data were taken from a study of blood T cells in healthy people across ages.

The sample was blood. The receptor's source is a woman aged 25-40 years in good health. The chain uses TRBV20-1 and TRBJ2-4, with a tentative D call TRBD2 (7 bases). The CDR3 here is CSARVGGGDIQYF. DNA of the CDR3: TGCAGTGCTAGAGTGGGAGGGGGAGACATTCAGTACTTC.